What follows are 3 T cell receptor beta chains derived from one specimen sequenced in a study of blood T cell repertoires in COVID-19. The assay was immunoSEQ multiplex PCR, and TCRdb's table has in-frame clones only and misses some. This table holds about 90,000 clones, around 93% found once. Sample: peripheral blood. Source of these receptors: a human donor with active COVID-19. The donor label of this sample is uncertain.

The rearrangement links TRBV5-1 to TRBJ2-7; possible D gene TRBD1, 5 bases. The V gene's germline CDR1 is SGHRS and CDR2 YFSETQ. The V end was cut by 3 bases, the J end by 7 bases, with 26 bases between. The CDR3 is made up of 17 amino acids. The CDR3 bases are TGCGCCAGCAGCTCGGGTTCGCAGGGCTTTGTTTCCTCAGAGCAGTACTTC. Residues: CASSSGSQGFVSSEQYF.

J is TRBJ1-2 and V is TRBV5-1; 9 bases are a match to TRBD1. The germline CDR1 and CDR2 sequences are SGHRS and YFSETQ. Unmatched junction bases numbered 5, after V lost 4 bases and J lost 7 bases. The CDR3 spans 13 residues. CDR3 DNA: TGCGCCAGCAGCCTCGGGACAGGGTTTGGCTACACCTTC. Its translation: CASSLGTGFGYTF.

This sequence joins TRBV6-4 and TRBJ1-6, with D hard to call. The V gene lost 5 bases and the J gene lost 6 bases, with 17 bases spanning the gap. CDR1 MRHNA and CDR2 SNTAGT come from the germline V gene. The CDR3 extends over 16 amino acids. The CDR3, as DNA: TGTGCCAGCAGTCCCTTACCTGGTAGCCCTAATTCACCCCTCCACTTT. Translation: CASSPLPGSPNSPLHF.